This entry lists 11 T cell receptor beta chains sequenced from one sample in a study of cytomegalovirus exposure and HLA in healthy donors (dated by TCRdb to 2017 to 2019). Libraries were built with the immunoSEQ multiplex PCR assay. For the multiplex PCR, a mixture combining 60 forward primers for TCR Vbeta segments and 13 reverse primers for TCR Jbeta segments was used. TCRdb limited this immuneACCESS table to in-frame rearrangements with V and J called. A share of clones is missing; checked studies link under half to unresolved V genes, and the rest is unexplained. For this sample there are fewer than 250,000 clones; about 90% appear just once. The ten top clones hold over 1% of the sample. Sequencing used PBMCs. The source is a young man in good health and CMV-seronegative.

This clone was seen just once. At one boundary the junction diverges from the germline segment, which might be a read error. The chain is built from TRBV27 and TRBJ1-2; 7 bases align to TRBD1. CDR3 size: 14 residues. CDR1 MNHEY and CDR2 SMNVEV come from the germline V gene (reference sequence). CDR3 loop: CASRPNGGGIFRSF. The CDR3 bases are TGTGCCAGCAGACCTAATGGAGGGGGCATTTTTAGGAGCTTC.

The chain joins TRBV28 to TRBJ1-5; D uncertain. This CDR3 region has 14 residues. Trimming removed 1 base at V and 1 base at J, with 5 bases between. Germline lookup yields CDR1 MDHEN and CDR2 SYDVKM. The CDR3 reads CASSLLRSNQPQHF. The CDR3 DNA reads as TGTGCCAGCAGTTTATTGAGGAGCAATCAGCCCCAGCATTTT.

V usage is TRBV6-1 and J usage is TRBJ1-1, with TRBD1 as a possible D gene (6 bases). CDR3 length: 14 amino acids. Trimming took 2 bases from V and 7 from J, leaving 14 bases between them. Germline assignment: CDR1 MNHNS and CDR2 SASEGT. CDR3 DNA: TGTGCCAGCAGTGAACGCGAAACAGGGATTGAAGCTTTCTTT. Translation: CASSERETGIEAFF.

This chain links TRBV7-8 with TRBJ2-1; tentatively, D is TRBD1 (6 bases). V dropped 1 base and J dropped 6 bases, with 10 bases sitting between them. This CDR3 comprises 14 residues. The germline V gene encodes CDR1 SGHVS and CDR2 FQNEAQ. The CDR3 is CASSLERGINEQFF. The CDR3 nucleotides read TGTGCCAGCAGCTTAGAAAGGGGGATCAATGAGCAGTTCTTC.

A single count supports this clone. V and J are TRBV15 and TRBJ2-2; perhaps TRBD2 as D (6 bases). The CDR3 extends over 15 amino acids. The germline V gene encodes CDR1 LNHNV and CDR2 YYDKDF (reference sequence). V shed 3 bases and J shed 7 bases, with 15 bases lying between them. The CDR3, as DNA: TGTGCCACCAGCAGGCGGGACCCCTTAGGCGGGGAGCTGTTTTTT. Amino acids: CATSRRDPLGGELFF.

The CDR3 protein is CASQGRATGGLGYTF. CDR3 DNA sequence: TGTGCCAGCCAGGGGAGGGCGACAGGGGGTTTAGGCTACACCTTC. The gene calls are TRBV6-1 and TRBJ1-2, with 9 positions matching TRBD1. After removal of 8 bases from V and 8 bases from J, the junction contained 15 bases not matched to a gene. The CDR3 totals 15 residues. Germline-derived CDR1 and CDR2 are MNHNS and SASEGT.

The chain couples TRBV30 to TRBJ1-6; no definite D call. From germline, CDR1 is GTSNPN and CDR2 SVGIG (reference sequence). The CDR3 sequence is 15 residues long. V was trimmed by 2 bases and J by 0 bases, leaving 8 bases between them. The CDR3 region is CAWSLESSYNSPLHF. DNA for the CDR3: TGTGCCTGGAGTTTAGAGAGCTCCTATAATTCACCCCTCCACTTT.

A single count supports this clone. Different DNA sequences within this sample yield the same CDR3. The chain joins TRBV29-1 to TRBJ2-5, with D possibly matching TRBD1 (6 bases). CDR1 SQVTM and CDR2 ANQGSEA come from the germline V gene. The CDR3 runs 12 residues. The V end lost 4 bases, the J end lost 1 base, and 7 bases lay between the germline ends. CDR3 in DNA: TGCAGCGTTGGGACAGCCCAAGAGACCCAGTACTTC. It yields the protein CSVGTAQETQYF.

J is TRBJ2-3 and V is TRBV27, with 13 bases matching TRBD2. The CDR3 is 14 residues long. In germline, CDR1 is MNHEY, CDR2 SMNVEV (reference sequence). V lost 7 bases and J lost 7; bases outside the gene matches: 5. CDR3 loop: CASIPGLAGNTQYF. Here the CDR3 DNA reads TGTGCCAGCATCCCGGGACTAGCGGGGAATACGCAGTATTTT.

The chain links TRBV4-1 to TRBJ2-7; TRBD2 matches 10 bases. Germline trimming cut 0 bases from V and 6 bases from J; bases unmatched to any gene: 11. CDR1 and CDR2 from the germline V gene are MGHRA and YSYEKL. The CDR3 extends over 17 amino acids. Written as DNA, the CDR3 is TGCGCCAGCAGCCAAGAGGCCCTAGCGGGAGATAATCTCGAGCAGTACTTC. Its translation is CASSQEALAGDNLEQYF.

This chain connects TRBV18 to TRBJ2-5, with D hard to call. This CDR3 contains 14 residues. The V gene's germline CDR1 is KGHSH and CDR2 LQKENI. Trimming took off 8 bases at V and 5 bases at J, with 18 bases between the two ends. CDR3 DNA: TGTGCCAGCGGGTCAAACGCAGACGGGGAGACCCAGTACTTC. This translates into CASGSNADGETQYF.